The T cell receptor (beta chain) under discussion was sequenced for a study of response to subunit inactivated influenza vaccine. A remark on this clonotype: The target antigen is unknown.

Study-wide findings and caveats: Each seasonal influenza vaccination, the authors suggested, recruits few new T cells.

TCRdb reprocessed the RT-PCR reads with MiXCR, giving one entry per CDR3 protein. The repertoire includes 600,000 to 850,000 distinct CDR3 sequences, less than 15% of them detected once, and 7.6% sits in the top ten. This clonotype originated in a man in his fifties or sixties who received an inactivated influenza vaccine. Sequences were derived from PBMCs from blood, sampled 14 to 15 days before vaccination.

The CDR3 coding sequence is TGTGCCAGCAGCACCGACAGGCGCCAAGAGACCCAGTACTTC. It is translated as CASSTDRRQETQYF. V is TRBV7-9 and J is TRBJ2-5, with TRBD1 as a possible D gene (6 bases). Germline lookup yields CDR1 SEHNR and CDR2 FQNEAQ (reference sequence). The V end lost 5 bases, the J end lost 1 base, and 11 bases lay between the germline ends. This CDR3 spans 14 amino acids.